The 30 T cell receptor beta chains below were found in one sample sequenced in a study of T cell responses to AZD1222 COVID-19 vaccine (dated by TCRdb to the early 2020s). The sample's time point, from its label and the paper: about 28 days (+/-7) after the second vaccine dose. The library relied on the immunoSEQ multiplex PCR assay. The table was pulled from immuneACCESS by TCRdb, which kept in-frame rearrangements only. Such tables lose some clones; where checked, under half of the loss comes from unresolved V genes, and the rest has no known cause. In all, the sample holds more than 60,000 clones, and roughly four fifths of those were seen once. The ten largest clones add up to 1.3% of the sample. The sample was peripheral blood, taken 28 days after the second AZD1222 dose. Every receptor here comes from an adult who received the AZD1222 COVID-19 vaccine.

This clone has just one count. This chain connects TRBV7-2 to TRBJ1-6; the match to TRBD1 covers 7 bases. The CDR3 sequence is 15 residues long. The ends lost 5 bases at V and 5 bases at J; junction bases unmatched: 6. Germline CDR1 reads SGHTA; CDR2 reads FQGNSA. Written as DNA, the CDR3 is TGTGCCAGCAGCGTTCGACAGGGCAATAATTCACCCCTCCACTTT. It yields the protein CASSVRQGNNSPLHF.

The gene calls are TRBV19 and TRBJ1-4, with D tentatively TRBD1 (5 bases). V was shortened by 5 bases and J by 7 bases, with 8 bases between the two germline ends. This CDR3 is built from 12 residues. Per the germline V gene, CDR1 is LNHDA and CDR2 is SQIVND (reference sequence). CDR3 protein: CASSRGGEKLFF. The DNA of the CDR3 is TGTGCCAGTAGTCGGGGCGGTGAAAAACTGTTTTTT.

J is TRBJ1-3 and V is TRBV7-2; D uncertain. The CDR3 totals 17 residues. Deletions cut 1 base from V and 0 bases from J, with 13 bases between. Germline V gives CDR1 SGHTA, CDR2 FQGNSA. The CDR3 is CASSLVAAYRSGNTIYF. DNA for the CDR3: TGTGCCAGCAGCTTAGTGGCGGCATATCGCTCTGGAAACACCATATATTTT.

V usage is TRBV27 and J usage is TRBJ2-7; the match to TRBD2 covers 9 bases. The CDR3 contains 15 residues. V lost 6 bases to trimming and J lost 3 bases; unmatched junction nucleotides: 9. The V gene's germline CDR1 is MNHEY and CDR2 SMNVEV (reference sequence). CDR3 DNA sequence: TGTGCCAGCAGATATAGCGGGAGTGCTTACTACGAGCAGTACTTC. This encodes CASRYSGSAYYEQYF.

This chain uses TRBV24-1 with TRBJ2-1, with D uncertain. V lost 4 bases to trimming and J lost 10 bases, with 13 bases between them. This CDR3 contains 13 residues. Germline V gene data show CDR1 as KGHDR and CDR2 as SFDVKD. The CDR3 nucleotides are TGTGCCACCAGTGACGGGTTCCTGGTGGAGCAGTTCTTC. It codes for CATSDGFLVEQFF.

This clone turned up a few times. V usage is TRBV12-3 or TRBV12-4 and J usage is TRBJ2-1, with a possible D match to TRBD2 (6 bases). There are 13 residues in the CDR3. The ends were cut back, 4 bases at V and 9 bases at J, with 13 bases in the middle. DNA of the CDR3: TGTGCCAGCAGTTACGGGAGACTGGGTGAGCAGTTCTTC. Amino acids: CASSYGRLGEQFF.

This clone was recorded once. The chain combines TRBV28 with TRBJ2-6, with 9 bases that match TRBD2. Germline V gene sequence: CDR1 MDHEN, CDR2 SYDVKM. The CDR3 has 16 residues. V was clipped by 6 bases and J by 0 bases; unmatched bases: 3. CDR3: CASSTSGSSGANVLTF. CDR3 in DNA: TGTGCCAGCAGCACTAGCGGGTCCTCTGGGGCCAACGTCCTGACTTTC.

Regarding this clone: At one end, the junction sequence differs from germline, possibly due to a read error. V and J are TRBV6-5 and TRBJ1-3; D unresolved. In germline, CDR1 is MNHEY, CDR2 SVGAGI. The CDR3 runs to 15 residues. In nucleotides, the CDR3 is TGCGCCAGCAGTCCCAGAGGGTCCTCTGGAAACACCATATATTTT. Its protein is CASSPRGSSGNTIYF.

V gene TRBV30 combines with J gene TRBJ2-7; the D is unclear. The CDR3 has 14 amino acids. The V gene's germline CDR1 is GTSNPN and CDR2 SVGIG (reference sequence). V shed 3 bases and J shed 3 bases, with 15 bases lying between them. The CDR3: CAWSERTFVYEQYF. In DNA, the CDR3 is TGTGCCTGGAGCGAACGGACGTTTGTCTACGAGCAGTACTTC.

V usage is TRBV24-1 and J usage is TRBJ2-7; 9 bases map to TRBD2. V trimming: 3 bases; J trimming: 1 base; junction bases outside the gene matches: 3. The length of the CDR3 is 15 residues. Germline-derived CDR1 and CDR2 are KGHDR and SFDVKD. The CDR3 loop is CATSDPTSGSYEQYF. CDR3 coding DNA: TGTGCCACCAGTGATCCGACTAGCGGATCCTACGAGCAGTACTTC.

This clone turned up a few times. V is TRBV9 and J is TRBJ2-7; TRBD1 is a possible D gene (5 bases). The germline gives CDR1 SGDLS, CDR2 YYNGEE. V was clipped by 0 bases and J by 2 bases, with 9 bases between them. This CDR3 has 14 amino acids. The CDR3 reads CASSVAWGAYEQYF. The CDR3 bases are TGTGCCAGCAGCGTAGCGTGGGGCGCCTACGAGCAGTACTTC.

V and J are TRBV7-9 and TRBJ1-2; the D gene is possibly TRBD1 (5 bases). V was clipped by 2 bases and J by 7 bases, with 8 bases between them. The germline V gene encodes CDR1 SEHNR and CDR2 FQNEAQ (reference sequence). The CDR3 contains 12 residues. In DNA form, the CDR3 reads TGTGCCAGCAGCTTATCAGGGCGTGGCTACACCTTC. Its translation: CASSLSGRGYTF.

V is TRBV10-3 and J is TRBJ2-1, with D perhaps TRBD1 (7 bases). The CDR3 has 13 amino acids. Germline CDR1 and CDR2: ENHRY and SYGVKD. V was cut by 3 bases and J by 12 bases, with 15 bases left in between. The CDR3 reads CAISDQKQGGQFF. DNA of the CDR3: TGTGCCATCAGTGACCAAAAGCAGGGGGGGCAGTTCTTC.

This sequence joins TRBV6-4 and TRBJ2-1; TRBD2 aligns across 10 bases. From germline, CDR1 is MRHNA and CDR2 SNTAGT. This CDR3 comprises 18 residues. V lost 6 bases, J lost 0 bases, and 11 bases stayed unmatched. The CDR3 nucleotides read TGTGCCAGCAGAGAGTCAGGACTAGCGGCTAGCTCCTACAATGAGCAGTTCTTC. As protein: CASRESGLAASSYNEQFF.

This CDR3 reads CASSPPAGRHQPQHF. The CDR3 DNA reads as TGTGCCAGCTCACCACCGGCGGGGCGGCATCAGCCCCAGCATTTT. The chain recombines TRBV18 with TRBJ1-5; perhaps TRBD1 as D (5 bases). This CDR3 is built from 15 residues. V was trimmed by 0 bases and J by 5 bases, leaving 11 bases between them. CDR1 is KGHSH and CDR2 is LQKENI in the germline V gene.

V usage is TRBV6-1 and J usage is TRBJ2-7; D not certain. Germline CDR1 reads MNHNS; CDR2 reads SASEGT. The CDR3 contains 11 residues. Trimming stripped 3 bases from V and 3 bases from J, with 3 bases between. The CDR3 reads CASSDIYEQYF. Written as DNA, the CDR3 is TGTGCCAGCAGTGATATCTACGAGCAGTACTTC.

The chain has TRBV5-1 and TRBJ1-1; weak D call: TRBD1 (6 bases). Germline assignment: CDR1 SGHRS and CDR2 YFSETQ. The CDR3 runs to 14 residues. Between the trimmed V and J ends, which lost 0 bases and 5 bases, there was a span of 11 bases. In DNA form, the CDR3 reads TGCGCCAGCAGCTTGGCAGGGAGGGGGACTGAAGCTTTCTTT. This translates into CASSLAGRGTEAFF.

This sequence joins TRBV4-2 and TRBJ1-5; D may be TRBD1 (6 bases). CDR3 size: 14 residues. V was clipped by 1 base and J by 5 bases, with 9 bases between them. Germline values: CDR1 LGHNA, CDR2 YNFKEQ. The CDR3 reads CASSQATGYQPQHF. CDR3 coding DNA: TGTGCCAGCAGCCAAGCGACAGGTTATCAGCCCCAGCATTTT.

This clone was recorded once. This rearrangement joins TRBV10-3 to TRBJ2-1; D might be TRBD2 (5 bases). Per germline, CDR1 ENHRY and CDR2 SYGVKD. This CDR3 contains 15 residues. With 10 bases removed from V and 1 base from J, the gap between germline ends came to 17 bases. Here the CDR3 reads CATGLIPGSYNEQFF. The CDR3 bases are TGTGCCACCGGACTGATTCCCGGGTCCTACAATGAGCAGTTCTTC.

The chain has TRBV6-5 and TRBJ1-1; maybe TRBD1 (5 bases). Germline lookup yields CDR1 MNHEY and CDR2 SVGAGI. The V end lost 4 bases, the J end lost 1 base, and 10 bases lay between the germline ends. CDR3 length equals 14 residues. The CDR3 DNA reads TGTGCCAGCAGTTCCCCTGGGGGGAACACTGAAGCTTTCTTT. It translates to CASSSPGGNTEAFF.

V and J are TRBV4-3 and TRBJ1-3; D possibly corresponds to TRBD1 (5 bases). The germline V gene has CDR1 LGHNA and CDR2 YSLEER. This CDR3 comprises 15 residues. Trimming took 3 bases from V and 0 from J, leaving 9 bases between them. The CDR3 nucleotides are TGCGCCAGCAGCCAGGGACTGCCCTCTGGAAACACCATATATTTT. This gives the protein CASSQGLPSGNTIYF.

This chain links TRBV7-8 with TRBJ1-5; D gene uncertain. Germline V lookup: CDR1 SGHVS, CDR2 FQNEAQ. Trimming removed 4 bases from V and 5 bases from J, with 12 bases in between. The CDR3 sequence is 14 residues long. CDR3 residues: CASSSRASDQPQHF. The CDR3 bases are TGTGCCAGCAGCTCCCGGGCCTCAGATCAGCCCCAGCATTTT.

This clone showed up just once. The chain is built from TRBV4-1 and TRBJ1-5; D perhaps matches TRBD1 (5 bases). Germline CDR1 reads MGHRA; CDR2 reads YSYEKL. The V end lost 3 bases, the J end lost 8 bases, and 11 bases lay between the germline ends. This CDR3 is built from 13 residues. CDR3 in DNA: TGCGCCAGCAGCCAGTGGGGGAGTGAGCCCCAGCATTTT. This gives the protein CASSQWGSEPQHF.

The rearrangement uses TRBV6-2 or TRBV6-3 and TRBJ2-5; 8 bases align to TRBD1. Trimming at V came to 6 bases and at J to 5 bases, leaving 8 bases not matched to a gene. From germline, CDR1 is MNHEY and CDR2 SVGEGT. The CDR3 sequence is 14 residues long. CDR3 protein: CASSSQGARETQYF. The CDR3 region has the DNA TGTGCCAGCAGCTCGCAGGGGGCTAGGGAGACCCAGTACTTC.

The chain is built from TRBV21-1 and TRBJ2-7. TRBV21-1 is labeled a pseudogene. CDR3 length: 15 residues. CDR3 DNA sequence: TGTGCCAGCAGCAAAACGATAGGGCCTAATTACGAGCAGTACTTC. This sequence encodes CASSKTIGPNYEQYF.

There are a few counts of this clone. This chain links TRBV29-1 with TRBJ2-7; 7 bases align to TRBD2. Looked up from germline, CDR1 is SQVTM and CDR2 is ANQGSEA. The length of the CDR3 is 15 residues. The V segment lost 0 bases and the J segment 7 bases; nucleotides outside the gene matches: 12. The CDR3 region has the DNA TGCAGCGTTGAAGACAGCGCCAGCGGGACGGGTGAGCAGTACTTC. This sequence encodes CSVEDSASGTGEQYF.

The chain joins TRBV6-5 to TRBJ2-7, with D tentatively TRBD1 (6 bases). Looked up from germline, CDR1 is MNHEY and CDR2 is SVGAGI. The CDR3 is 13 residues long. The germline V and J ends were trimmed by 2 bases and 3 bases, with 8 bases remaining between them. This CDR3 is CASSYDRYYEQYF. DNA for the CDR3: TGTGCCAGCAGTTACGACAGGTACTACGAGCAGTACTTC.

Note on this clone: Other nucleotide sequences in the sample specify the same CDR3. The CDR3 here is CASSQAGGGETQYF. As DNA, the CDR3 is TGTGCCAGCAGCCAAGCGGGAGGGGGGGAGACCCAGTACTTC. J is TRBJ2-5 and V is TRBV3-1 (or the pseudogene TRBV3-2); 8 nucleotides agree with TRBD2. The trim removed 1 base at V and 5 bases at J, leaving 3 bases unmatched. Germline V lookup: CDR1 LGHDT, CDR2 YNNKEL (reference sequence). This CDR3 contains 14 residues.

The V and J genes are TRBV10-2 and TRBJ2-5, with D unresolved. CDR1 and CDR2 (germline): WSHSY, SAAADI. V lost 6 bases, J lost 1 base, and 12 bases lay in between. CDR3 size: 14 residues. This chain's CDR3 is CASSPGPAQETQYF. The CDR3 DNA sequence: TGCGCCAGCAGCCCCGGACCCGCCCAAGAGACCCAGTACTTC.

About this clone: At the DNA level, this CDR3 is encoded by other sequences in the same sample as well. V is TRBV10-3 and J is TRBJ1-3; D gene unclear. V was trimmed by 6 bases and J by 0 bases, leaving 3 bases between them. CDR3 length: 12 residues. Germline lookup yields CDR1 ENHRY and CDR2 SYGVKD. This CDR3 reads CAIRSSGNTIYF. The CDR3 DNA reads TGTGCCATCAGAAGCTCTGGAAACACCATATATTTT.